A single sample is the source of the 18 T cell receptor beta chains below, sequenced in a study of early T cells in non-severe SARS-CoV-2 infection. MiXCR, applied by TCRdb to the 5' RACE reads, yields one record per CDR3 protein. The sample has tens of thousands of distinct CDR3 sequences, around 12% seen once; the top ten hold about 4.2%. Input material: whole blood. These receptors were collected from an adult who was a healthcare worker with PCR-confirmed SARS-CoV-2 infection or an uninfected control (not recorded which).

This sequence joins TRBV5-4 and TRBJ1-2; a possible D gene is TRBD1 (6 bases). Germline lookup yields CDR1 SGHNT and CDR2 YYREEE (reference sequence). Trimming took 4 bases from V and 5 from J, leaving 21 bases between them. The CDR3 has 16 amino acids. CDR3 sequence (DNA): TGTGCCAGCAGCGGAGGTGTGTTCGGGGGCGGATATGGCTACACCTTC. Encoded protein: CASSGGVFGGGYGYTF.

The V gene is TRBV5-1, the J gene TRBJ1-6; D is perhaps TRBD1 (5 bases). Germline V gene data show CDR1 as SGHRS and CDR2 as YFSETQ. Trimming removed 5 bases from V and 5 bases from J, with 14 bases in between. The CDR3 consists of 15 residues. CDR3 residues: CASRISGTDNSPLHF. For the CDR3, the DNA is TGCGCCAGCAGAATTTCCGGGACGGATAATTCACCCCTCCACTTT.

The gene calls are TRBV7-2 and TRBJ2-7; 7 positions match TRBD1. V shed 1 base, J shed 2 bases, and the junction held 5 bases outside the gene matches. CDR1 is SGHTA, CDR2 FQGNSA, per germline. The CDR3 length is 15 residues. The CDR3 nucleotides are TGTGCCAGCAGCTTAGGGGGGACAGCCCCCTACGAGCAGTACTTC. Encoded protein: CASSLGGTAPYEQYF.

This clonotype turned up a few times. The J gene is TRBJ1-4, the V gene TRBV29-1, with D perhaps matching TRBD1 (5 bases). V was clipped by 5 bases and J by 8 bases, with 12 bases between them. The CDR3 consists of 12 residues. Germline CDR1 reads SQVTM; CDR2 reads ANQGSEA. The CDR3: CSVPDISEKLFF. The CDR3 DNA is TGCAGCGTTCCGGACATTAGCGAAAAACTGTTTTTT. Looking up the rest from reference TRBV29-1 and TRBJ1-4 gives the full variable domain: SAVISQKPSRDICQRGTSLTIQCQVDSQVTMMFWYRQQPGQSLTLIATANQGSEATYESGFVIDKFPISRPNLTFSTLTVSNMSPEDSSIYLCSVPDISEKLFFGSGTQLSVL.

This clonotype was detected ten times or more. The V gene is TRBV5-1, the J gene TRBJ2-7; possibly TRBD1 or TRBD2 for D (5 bases each). The germline CDR1 and CDR2 sequences are SGHRS and YFSETQ. This CDR3 region has 11 residues. The V end lost 3 bases, the J end lost 7 bases, and 8 bases lay between the germline ends. As DNA, the CDR3 is TGCGCCAGCAGCTGGGACCAGGAGCAGTACTTC. This translates into CASSWDQEQYF.

Details on this clonotype: One base away lies a much larger clone, so this may be a sequencing read error. The chain joins TRBV7-7 to TRBJ2-7, with D perhaps matching TRBD1 (5 bases). The CDR3 runs 13 residues. Germline V gene sequence: CDR1 SSHAT, CDR2 FNYEAQ (reference sequence). This CDR3 is CASSLVLRDEQYF. CDR3 coding DNA: TGTGCTAGCAGCTTAGTGCTCAGGGACGAGCAGTACTTC. Full variable domain (missing parts from reference TRBV7-7 and TRBJ2-7): GAGVSQSPRYKVTKRGQDVTLRCDPISSHATLYWYQQALGQGPEFLTYFNYEAQPDKSGLPSDRFSAERPEGSISTLTIQRTEQRDSAMYRCASSLVLRDEQYFGPGTRLTVT.

The CDR3 is CASSLGQGAGYEQYF. For the CDR3, the DNA is TGTGCCAGCAGCCTGGGACAGGGGGCCGGGTACGAGCAGTACTTC. This sequence joins TRBV5-6 and TRBJ2-7; 12 bases are shared with TRBD1. V shed 4 bases, J shed 4 bases, and the junction held 6 bases outside the gene matches. CDR3 length equals 15 residues. The germline V gene encodes CDR1 SGHDT and CDR2 YYEEEE.

The table lists this clonotype with a few counts. The chain has TRBV20-1 and TRBJ2-7; 8 nucleotides agree with TRBD1. CDR1 is DFQATT and CDR2 is SNEGSKA in the germline V gene (reference sequence). With 6 bases clipped from V and 4 bases from J, the junction kept 11 bases outside the gene matches. The CDR3 has 14 amino acids. CDR3 bases: TGCAGTGCGCCGGTGGCAGGGGGCTCGTACGAGCAGTACTTC. The encoded protein is CSAPVAGGSYEQYF.

This clonotype occurred many times. This chain joins TRBV7-2 and TRBJ1-1; D is possibly TRBD1 (6 bases). V was trimmed by 1 base and J by 4 bases, leaving 10 bases between them. The CDR3 consists of 14 residues. Germline V gives CDR1 SGHTA, CDR2 FQGNSA. CDR3 coding DNA: TGTGCCAGCAGCTTAGGGACAGAGGGCACTGAAGCTTTCTTT. Translating it yields CASSLGTEGTEAFF.

The chain links TRBV11-2 to TRBJ2-5, with a tentative D call TRBD1 (8 bases). V dropped 4 bases and J dropped 4 bases, with 13 bases sitting between them. Germline values: CDR1 SGHAT, CDR2 FQNNGV. The CDR3 runs to 14 residues. CDR3 amino acids: CASSYRGGAETQYF. The DNA for the CDR3 is TGTGCCAGCAGCTACAGGGGGGGGGCAGAGACCCAGTACTTC.

V and J are TRBV7-9 and TRBJ1-4; D remains ambiguous. V was pared by 1 base and J by 1 base, with 7 bases between. Germline values: CDR1 SEHNR, CDR2 FQNEAQ (reference sequence). The CDR3 length is 15 residues. CDR3 amino acids: CASSLDRQTNEKLFF. CDR3 in DNA: TGTGCCAGCAGCTTAGACCGGCAAACTAATGAAAAACTGTTTTTT.

In its sample, this clonotype was seen many times. The CDR3 reads CASSHSGGTTEAFF. CDR3 DNA: TGTGCCAGCAGCCACTCAGGGGGCACCACTGAAGCTTTCTTT. V is TRBV3-1 and J is TRBJ1-1, with 8 nucleotides matching TRBD1. V was pared by 3 bases and J by 4 bases, with 4 bases of the junction left unmatched. The germline V gene encodes CDR1 LGHDT and CDR2 YNNKEL (reference sequence). This CDR3 is built from 14 residues.

The rearrangement joins TRBV12-3 or TRBV12-4 to TRBJ1-5; a possible D gene is TRBD1 (5 bases). V lost 3 bases and J lost 1, with 10 bases in between. The CDR3 runs 15 residues. The CDR3 spells CASSFRRQSNQPQHF. DNA of the CDR3: TGTGCCAGCAGTTTCAGGCGACAGAGCAATCAGCCCCAGCATTTT.

This clonotype appeared a few times. V usage is TRBV11-2 and J usage is TRBJ2-7; D may match TRBD1 or TRBD2 (6 bases each). The CDR3 contains 16 residues. Trimming shortened V by 3 bases and J by 4 bases, and 19 bases separated the two germline ends. Per germline, CDR1 SGHAT and CDR2 FQNNGV. DNA for the CDR3: TGTGCCAGCAGCTTTGGTCTGTCGGGGGCGGCGTACGAGCAGTACTTC. As protein: CASSFGLSGAAYEQYF.

This clonotype was seen at least ten times. This chain links TRBV4-1 with TRBJ2-6; D remains unclear. This CDR3 spans 16 amino acids. From germline, CDR1 is MGHRA and CDR2 YSYEKL. Trimming took off 1 base at V and 1 base at J, with 8 bases between the two ends. CDR3 region: CASSQAWDSGANVLTF. The CDR3 bases are TGCGCCAGCAGCCAAGCATGGGATTCTGGGGCCAACGTCCTGACTTTC.

This clonotype was observed at least ten times. V usage is TRBV11-3 and J usage is TRBJ2-7, with 7 bases aligning to TRBD1. With 5 bases clipped from V and 0 bases from J, the junction kept 10 bases outside the gene matches. Looked up from germline, CDR1 is SGHNT and CDR2 is YENEEA. The CDR3 length is 16 residues. In DNA, the CDR3 is TGTGCCAGCAGCCCAGCCGGGACAGTTATCTCCTACGAGCAGTACTTC. Translated, it gives CASSPAGTVISYEQYF.

This clonotype was found a few times. CDR3 loop: CASSPGEGRYYEQYF. In DNA form, the CDR3 reads TGTGCCAGCAGCCCGGGCGAGGGACGGTACTACGAGCAGTACTTC. The J gene is TRBJ2-7, the V gene TRBV7-6; tentatively, D is TRBD1 or TRBD2 (5 bases each). This CDR3 has 15 amino acids. The V and J ends lost 5 bases and 3 bases respectively, with 17 bases between them. Germline values: CDR1 SGHVS, CDR2 FNYEAQ.

For this clonotype: Since a much larger clone is just one base distant, this may be a read error. J is TRBJ2-7 and V is TRBV2; tentative D call: TRBD2 (5 bases). Germline loops: CDR1 SNHLY, CDR2 FYNNEI. Trimming took off 2 bases at V and 5 bases at J, with 19 bases between the two ends. The CDR3 runs to 16 residues. DNA for the CDR3: TGTGCCAGCAGTGAATCCTCGGCGGGTTGGATGCACGAGCAGTACTTC. As protein: CASSESSAGWMHEQYF.